Following are 19 T cell receptor beta chains from one sample sequenced in a study of T-cell memory formation after mild COVID-19. TCRdb reprocessed the 5' RACE reads with MiXCR, giving one entry per CDR3 protein. This table has 300,000 to 350,000 distinct CDR3 sequences, around an eighth appearing once. Sequencing was performed on PBMCs or a T cell subset sorted from them (not recorded which). All receptors derive from a man between 18 and 29 years old who had mild COVID-19 (a few samples of this study predate the infection). Cell type and time point are not known.

This clonotype has ten or more counts. This chain links TRBV29-1 with TRBJ2-3, with unresolved D. Per germline, CDR1 SQVTM and CDR2 ANQGSEA. V was pared by 8 bases and J by 4 bases, with 10 bases between. This CDR3 is 11 amino acids long. CDR3 sequence reads: CSLIFADTQYF. The CDR3 coding sequence is TGCAGCCTCATCTTTGCAGATACGCAGTATTTT.

This clonotype was counted a few times. The V and J genes are TRBV5-6 and TRBJ2-7, with D perhaps matching TRBD1 (5 bases). The ends were cut back, 4 bases at V and 4 bases at J, with 12 bases in the middle. This CDR3 has 13 residues. Germline lookup yields CDR1 SGHDT and CDR2 YYEEEE. CDR3 loop: CASSLGLGYEQYV. CDR3 nucleotides: TGTGCCAGCAGCCTGGGGCTTGGGTACGAGCAGTACGTC.

Only a few counts were recorded for this clonotype. The chain is built from TRBV27 and TRBJ2-3, with 12 bases lining up with TRBD2. Unmatched junction bases numbered 5, after V lost 5 bases and J lost 2 bases. The length of the CDR3 is 16 residues. Germline-derived CDR1 and CDR2 are MNHEY and SMNVEV (reference sequence). CDR3 region: CASSIWTSGITDTQYF. CDR3 nucleotides: TGTGCCAGCAGTATTTGGACTAGCGGGATCACAGATACGCAGTATTTT.

This clonotype was counted between two and nine times. The gene calls are TRBV3-1 and TRBJ2-1; no clear D gene. The CDR3 is made up of 12 amino acids. Germline V lookup: CDR1 LGHDT, CDR2 YNNKEL (reference sequence). The ends were cut back, 0 bases at V and 6 bases at J, with 3 bases in the middle. The CDR3 protein is CASSQDRNEQFF. The CDR3 nucleotides read TGTGCCAGCAGCCAAGACCGCAATGAGCAGTTCTTC.

This clonotype came up a few times. This CDR3 is CASQGWLRGVTDTQYF. The CDR3 nucleotides are TGTGCCAGCCAAGGGTGGCTACGCGGGGTAACAGATACGCAGTATTTT. The chain combines TRBV25-1 with TRBJ2-3; the D gene is possibly TRBD2 (6 bases). Germline CDR1 is MGHDK and CDR2 is SYGVNS. The germline V and J ends were trimmed by 8 bases and 3 bases, with 21 bases remaining between them. The CDR3 loop spans 16 amino acids. Complete variable domain (other parts from reference TRBV25-1 and TRBJ2-3): EADIYQTPRYLVIGTGKKITLECSQTMGHDKMYWYQQDPGMELHLIHYSYGVNSTEKGDLSSESTVSRIRTEHFPLTLESARPSHTSQYLCASQGWLRGVTDTQYFGPGTRLTVL.

The chain has TRBV6-5 and TRBJ1-2, with TRBD1 matching over 10 bases. J lost 8 bases, V lost 0 bases, and 12 bases had no gene match. This CDR3 region has 17 residues. Per the germline V gene, CDR1 is MNHEY and CDR2 is SVGAGI. In DNA, the CDR3 is TGTGCCAGCAGTTACTCGAGTGACAGGGGGCGGAAATGGGGCTACACCTTC. This gives the protein CASSYSSDRGRKWGYTF.

This chain connects TRBV6-5 to TRBJ2-6; D ambiguous. V was pared by 4 bases and J by 0 bases, with 7 bases between. Germline V gene sequence: CDR1 MNHEY, CDR2 SVGAGI. This CDR3 region has 15 residues. CDR3 DNA sequence: TGTGCCAGCAGTTTTTCAGGCTCTGGGGCCAACGTCCTGACTTTC. Translated: CASSFSGSGANVLTF.

The V and J genes are TRBV6-5 and TRBJ2-5, with TRBD1 as a possible D gene (6 bases). Trimming took off 5 bases at V and 7 bases at J, with 14 bases between the two ends. The CDR3 is 13 residues long. The germline gives CDR1 MNHEY, CDR2 SVGAGI. The CDR3 DNA follows: TGTGCCAGCAGTCCAGGGGTTTCGGGGACCCAGTACTTC. Its translation: CASSPGVSGTQYF.

This clonotype was seen just once. The chain uses TRBV6-2 or TRBV6-3 and TRBJ2-7, with TRBD1 matching over 9 bases. Germline lookup yields CDR1 MNHEY and CDR2 SVGEGT. The CDR3 extends over 13 amino acids. After removal of 7 bases from V and 1 base from J, the junction contained 2 bases not matched to a gene. CDR3 in DNA: TGTGCCAGCAAAGGGACAGGGTCCTACGAGCAGTACGTC. This gives the protein CASKGTGSYEQYV.

This rearrangement joins TRBV7-9 to TRBJ1-1; D ambiguous. With 5 bases removed from V and 7 bases from J, the gap between germline ends came to 8 bases. The germline CDR1 and CDR2 sequences are SEHNR and FQNEAQ (reference sequence). The CDR3 consists of 11 residues. CDR3 sequence reads: CASSRSNEAFF. CDR3 in DNA: TGTGCCAGCAGCAGAAGCAATGAAGCTTTCTTT.

V usage is TRBV9 and J usage is TRBJ2-3; D could derive from TRBD1 or TRBD2 (5 bases each). Germline assignment: CDR1 SGDLS and CDR2 YYNGEE. This CDR3 is 15 amino acids long. Trimming removed 0 bases at V and 5 bases at J, with 13 bases between. The chain's CDR3 is CASSVGGAGIDTQYF. The CDR3 region has the DNA TGTGCCAGCAGCGTAGGAGGGGCCGGGATAGATACGCAGTATTTT. Using reference TRBV9 and TRBJ2-3 for the parts outside the CDR3, the full variable domain is DSGVTQTPKHLITATGQRVTLRCSPRSGDLSVYWYQQSLDQGLQFLIQYYNGEERAKGNILERFSAQQFPDLHSELNLSSLELGDSALYFCASSVGGAGIDTQYFGPGTRLTVL.

The V and J genes are TRBV6-5 and TRBJ1-5, with D uncertain. Trimming removed 0 bases from V and 0 bases from J, with 6 bases in between. The CDR3 runs to 15 residues. Germline values: CDR1 MNHEY, CDR2 SVGAGI. The CDR3 region is CASSYSGHSNQPQHF. DNA of the CDR3: TGTGCCAGCAGTTACTCGGGTCATAGCAATCAGCCCCAGCATTTT.

This chain connects TRBV5-1 to TRBJ2-7, with 9 bases aligning to TRBD1. With V trimmed by 6 bases and J by 3 bases, 7 bases remained unmatched. The CDR3 sequence is 14 residues long. CDR1 is SGHRS and CDR2 is YFSETQ in the germline V gene. The DNA of the CDR3 is TGCGCCAGCACTCCGACAGGGGGAGTCTACGAGCAGTACTTC. As protein: CASTPTGGVYEQYF.

The rearrangement links TRBV4-3 to TRBJ2-5, with D possibly being TRBD2 (6 bases). The V end was cut by 2 bases, the J end by 1 base, with 11 bases between. The CDR3 is made up of 15 amino acids. From germline, CDR1 is LGHNA and CDR2 YSLEER. CDR3 in DNA: TGCGCCAGCAGCCAATCACGGGGGACCCAAGAGACCCAGTACTTC. Translated, it gives CASSQSRGTQETQYF.

V usage is TRBV20-1 and J usage is TRBJ2-1, with unresolved D. V lost 0 bases, J lost 2 bases, and 8 bases lay in between. The CDR3 spans 14 residues. CDR1 is DFQATT and CDR2 is SNEGSKA in the germline V gene (reference sequence). The CDR3 is CSAREGPAYNEQFF. In DNA, the CDR3 is TGCAGTGCTAGAGAGGGCCCCGCCTACAATGAGCAGTTCTTC.

This clonotype has only a few counts. DNA for the CDR3: TGTGCCAGCAGCTTAGATGCCGCAGATACGCAGTATTTT. It specifies CASSLDAADTQYF. The rearrangement joins TRBV11-2 to TRBJ2-3; D remains ambiguous. V lost 0 bases, J lost 4 bases, and 5 bases lay in between. Germline V gene sequence: CDR1 SGHAT, CDR2 FQNNGV. This CDR3 comprises 13 residues.

This rearrangement joins TRBV9 to TRBJ2-2; 7 bases are shared with TRBD1. Germline V gene data show CDR1 as SGDLS and CDR2 as YYNGEE. CDR3 size: 15 residues. Losses at the gene ends were 2 bases for V and 2 bases for J; bases not matched to a gene: 3. The CDR3 loop reads CASSVRDSNTGELFF. The CDR3 coding sequence is TGTGCCAGCAGCGTCCGGGACAGCAACACCGGGGAGCTGTTTTTT. The whole variable domain, filled in from reference TRBV9 and TRBJ2-2, reads DSGVTQTPKHLITATGQRVTLRCSPRSGDLSVYWYQQSLDQGLQFLIQYYNGEERAKGNILERFSAQQFPDLHSELNLSSLELGDSALYFCASSVRDSNTGELFFGEGSRLTVL.

This clonotype turned up a few times. The genes are TRBV20-1 and TRBJ1-1; maybe TRBD1 (6 bases). Germline lookup yields CDR1 DFQATT and CDR2 SNEGSKA (reference sequence). The CDR3 totals 13 residues. The V gene lost 0 bases and the J gene lost 5 bases, with 10 bases spanning the gap. CDR3 in DNA: TGCAGTGCTAGAGAGGGACAAGGAACTGAAGCTTTCTTT. This gives the protein CSAREGQGTEAFF.

This CDR3 is CASRDFSRGDYEQYV. CDR3 bases: TGTGCCAGCAGGGATTTCAGCCGGGGGGACTACGAGCAGTACGTC. The rearrangement joins TRBV11-2 to TRBJ2-7; 7 nucleotides align to TRBD2. Germline CDR1 reads SGHAT; CDR2 reads FQNNGV. With V trimmed by 6 bases and J by 3 bases, 11 bases remained unmatched. This CDR3 contains 15 residues.